Following are 5 T cell receptor beta chains from one sample sequenced in a study of T cells in Graves' hyperthyroidism and ophthalmopathy. Authors of the study amplified TCR beta CDR3 regions from RNA transcripts. The TCR CDR3 first-round RT-PCR relied on the HTBI primer set. TCRdb reanalysed the multiplex PCR reads using MiXCR and keeps one entry per CDR3 protein. Of around 690,000 distinct CDR3 sequences in the sample, 15% to 20% are singletons; the top ten hold roughly a sixth. Sequencing used blood. These receptors originate from a man aged 45-60 years with Graves' hyperthyroidism.

This clonotype was seen at least ten times. The V gene is TRBV2, the J gene TRBJ1-1; 8 bases agree with TRBD1. Trimming took 6 bases from V and 4 from J; bases not matched to a gene: 10. The CDR3 contains 15 residues. CDR1 and CDR2 from the germline V gene are SNHLY and FYNNEI. CDR3 sequence (DNA): TGTGCCAGCAGCGGACAGGGTATCTCGGTCACTGAAGCTTTCTTT. It specifies CASSGQGISVTEAFF.

In this sample, this clonotype turned up a few times. The chain combines TRBV4-1 with TRBJ2-5, with D uncertain. Trimming stripped 1 base from V and 5 bases from J, with 8 bases between. Per germline, CDR1 MGHRA and CDR2 YSYEKL. This CDR3 has 13 residues. CDR3 DNA: TGCGCCAGCAGCCAAGTGGTGTTGGAGACCCAGTACTTC. Translation gives CASSQVVLETQYF.

This clonotype came up a few times. The chain uses TRBV28 and TRBJ2-1; TRBD1 aligns across 9 bases. Germline assignment: CDR1 MDHEN and CDR2 SYDVKM. The trim removed 7 bases at V and 2 bases at J, leaving 6 bases unmatched. The CDR3 runs to 15 residues. The CDR3 region is CASTAGTGTYNEQFF. In DNA, the CDR3 is TGTGCCAGCACTGCCGGGACAGGGACCTACAATGAGCAGTTCTTC.

This clonotype was seen ten or more times. CDR3 sequence: CSAREVTSGNNEQFF. The CDR3 region has the DNA TGCAGTGCTAGAGAGGTTACTAGCGGGAACAATGAGCAGTTCTTC. The chain has TRBV20-1 and TRBJ2-1; 10 bases are a match to TRBD2. CDR1 and CDR2 from the germline V gene are DFQATT and SNEGSKA (reference sequence). This CDR3 has 15 residues. Trimming took 0 bases from V and 5 from J; bases not matched to a gene: 4.

This clonotype was picked up a small number of times. This chain connects TRBV12-3 or TRBV12-4 to TRBJ1-2; D remains ambiguous. The V end lost 7 bases, the J end lost 8 bases, and 11 bases lay between the germline ends. The CDR3 has 11 residues. CDR3: CASKVTGGYTF. The CDR3 DNA follows: TGTGCCAGCAAAGTTACTGGGGGCTACACCTTC.